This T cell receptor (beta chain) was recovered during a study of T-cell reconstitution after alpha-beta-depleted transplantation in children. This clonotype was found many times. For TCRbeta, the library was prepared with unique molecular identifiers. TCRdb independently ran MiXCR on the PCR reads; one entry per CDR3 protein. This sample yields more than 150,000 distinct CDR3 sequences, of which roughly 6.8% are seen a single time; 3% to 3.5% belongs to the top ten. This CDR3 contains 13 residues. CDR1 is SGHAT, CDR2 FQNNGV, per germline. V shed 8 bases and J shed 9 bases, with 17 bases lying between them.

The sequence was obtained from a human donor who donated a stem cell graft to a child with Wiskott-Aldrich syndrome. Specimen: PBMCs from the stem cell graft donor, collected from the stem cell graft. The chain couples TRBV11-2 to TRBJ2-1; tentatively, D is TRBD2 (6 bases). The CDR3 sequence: CASGPKMGGEQFF. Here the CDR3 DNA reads TGTGCCAGCGGACCTAAGATGGGGGGTGAGCAGTTCTTC.